The entry that follows covers one T cell receptor beta chain sequence. Its antigen is undetermined. The CDR3 runs 16 residues. V was pared by 10 bases and J by 2 bases, with 16 bases of the junction left unmatched. CDR1 is MDHEN and CDR2 is SYDVKM in the germline V gene. The data derive from a study of shared clonotypes between healthy human individuals. As for the study in general: Plates per donor: three CD4 naive, three CD4 memory, two CD8 naive, one CD8 memory.

Notes on the study in general: Investigators expected sequencing depth to affect clonotype sharing among donors. Clonotypes not shared had lower generation probabilities than those common to all four donors.

Method: immunoSEQ multiplex PCR; TCRdb's copy keeps in-frame clones and lacks some. This table holds 2,500,000 or so clones, roughly 92% found once. The clonotype comes from a man aged 18 to 29 in good health. Some clones in this sample may be carry-over from other donors' samples. J is TRBJ1-2 and V is TRBV28; 7 nucleotides match TRBD1. The sample comprised naive CD4+ T cells from PBMCs. Described subset: CD45RA+ positively selected. The CDR3 DNA reads TGTGCCACCAGGGGACAGCCCGCCTTCCCAAACTATGGCTACACCTTC. This gives the protein CATRGQPAFPNYGYTF.